This T cell receptor beta chain was captured by sequencing in a study of brain T cells in children with intractable seizures. The protocol was immunoSEQ multiplex PCR, while the TCRdb copy is restricted to in-frame clones and leaves out a portion. The data contain 300,000 to 400,000 clones, roughly 93% of them singletons. Time point denoted: blood from clinic visit 5 months post-surgery; TSC patient then seizure free. Germline V gene data show CDR1 as SGHAT and CDR2 as FQNNGV. V was shortened by 3 bases and J by 4 bases, with 6 bases between the two germline ends. The CDR3 extends over 12 amino acids. The table lists this clone with a count of one.

The source of this sequence is a boy less than two years old with tuberous sclerosis and intractable seizures. The V and J genes are TRBV11-2 and TRBJ2-5; D is unresolved. Here the sequenced sample was peripheral blood, taken less than 6 months after surgery. CDR3 nucleotide sequence: TGTGCCAGCAGCTTCATACGAGAGACCCAGTACTTC. Its translation is CASSFIRETQYF.